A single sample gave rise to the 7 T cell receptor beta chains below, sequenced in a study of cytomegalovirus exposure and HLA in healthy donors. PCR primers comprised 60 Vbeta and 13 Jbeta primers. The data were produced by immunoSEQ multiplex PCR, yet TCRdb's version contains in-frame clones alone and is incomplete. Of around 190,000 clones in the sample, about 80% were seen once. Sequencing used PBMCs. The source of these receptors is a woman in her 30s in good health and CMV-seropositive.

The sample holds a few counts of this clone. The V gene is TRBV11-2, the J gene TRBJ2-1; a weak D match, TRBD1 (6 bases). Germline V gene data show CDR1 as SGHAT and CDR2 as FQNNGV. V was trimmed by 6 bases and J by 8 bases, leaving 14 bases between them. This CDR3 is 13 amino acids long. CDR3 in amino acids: CASRTNRAHEQFF. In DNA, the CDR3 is TGTGCCAGCAGGACTAACAGGGCCCATGAGCAGTTCTTC.

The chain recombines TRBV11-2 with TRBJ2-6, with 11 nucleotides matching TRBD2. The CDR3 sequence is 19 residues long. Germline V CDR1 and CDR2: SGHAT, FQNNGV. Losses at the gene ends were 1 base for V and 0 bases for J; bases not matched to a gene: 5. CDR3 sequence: CASSLGLAGSLSGANVLTF. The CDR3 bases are TGTGCCAGCAGCTTAGGACTAGCGGGATCCCTCTCTGGGGCCAACGTCCTGACTTTC.

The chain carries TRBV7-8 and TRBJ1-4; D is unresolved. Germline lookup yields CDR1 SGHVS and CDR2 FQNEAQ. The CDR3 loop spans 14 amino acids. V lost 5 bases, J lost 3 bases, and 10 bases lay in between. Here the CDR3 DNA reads TGTGCCAGCAGCCCGGGATCAGCTAATGAAAAACTGTTTTTT. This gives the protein CASSPGSANEKLFF.

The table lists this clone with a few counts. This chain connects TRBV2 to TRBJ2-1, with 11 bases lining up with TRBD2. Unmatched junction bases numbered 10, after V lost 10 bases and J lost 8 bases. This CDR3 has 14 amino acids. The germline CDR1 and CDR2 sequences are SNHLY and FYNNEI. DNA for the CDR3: TGTGCCACAGGGACTAGCGGCCACTCCTATGAGCAGTTCTTC. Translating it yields CATGTSGHSYEQFF.

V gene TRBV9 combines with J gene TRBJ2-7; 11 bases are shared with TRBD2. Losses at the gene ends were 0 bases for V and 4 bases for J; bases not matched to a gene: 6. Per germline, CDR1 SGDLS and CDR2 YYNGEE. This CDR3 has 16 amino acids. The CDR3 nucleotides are TGTGCCAGCAGCGTAGCTGCACTAGCGGGAGAGTACGAGCAGTACTTC. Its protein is CASSVAALAGEYEQYF.

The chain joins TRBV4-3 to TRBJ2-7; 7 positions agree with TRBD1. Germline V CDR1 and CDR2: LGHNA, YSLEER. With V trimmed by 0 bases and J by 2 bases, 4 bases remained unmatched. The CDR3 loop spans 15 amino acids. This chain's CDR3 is CASSQEIQGTYEQYF. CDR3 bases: TGCGCCAGCAGCCAAGAGATACAGGGGACCTACGAGCAGTACTTC.

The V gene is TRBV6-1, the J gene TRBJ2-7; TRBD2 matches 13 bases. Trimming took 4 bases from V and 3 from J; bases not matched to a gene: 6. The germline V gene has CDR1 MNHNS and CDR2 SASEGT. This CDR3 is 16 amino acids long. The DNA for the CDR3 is TGTGCCAGCAGTGCTGGGACTAGCGGGGATTACTACGAGCAGTACTTC. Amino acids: CASSAGTSGDYYEQYF.